This T cell receptor (beta chain) was found in a study of control samples from healthy donors and cancer patients. There are 13 residues in the CDR3. CDR1 and CDR2 (germline): SGHNT, YYREEE (reference sequence). Trimming stripped 0 bases from V and 7 bases from J, with 5 bases between. Assay: immunoSEQ multiplex PCR; the TCRdb copy retains only in-frame clones and omits some. This sample has roughly 26,000 clones, with 70% to 90% found just once. The sequencing input was PBMCs. The V gene is TRBV5-4, the J gene TRBJ1-6; D is possibly TRBD1 (5 bases). The TCR originated in a woman in her fifties or sixties with head and neck cancer. The CDR3 sequence is CASSLGGNSPLHF. The CDR3 DNA reads as TGTGCCAGCAGCTTGGGGGGGAATTCACCCCTCCACTTT.